Detailed here is one TCR beta chain. With 4 bases clipped from V and 8 bases from J, the junction kept 10 bases outside the gene matches. Germline V gives CDR1 SGHAT, CDR2 FQNNGV. The length of the CDR3 is 16 residues. This sample is drawn from a study of blood T cell repertoires in COVID-19. Study in general: COVID-19 samples, acute and convalescent, were from the United States, Italy and Spain. PBMCs, B-cell-depleted T cells, or T cells were the source of the cDNA or gDNA that made up the material.

Study processing details: How many nucleated cells were present was estimated from reference gene primer amplification. TCRdb keeps only in-frame clones here, not all; method: immunoSEQ multiplex PCR. V, J and clone size were drawn from that table, and D and trimming were deduced from the DNA. The sample contains about 180,000 clones, 80% of which appear only once. The source is a man between 65 and 85 years old with active or convalescent COVID-19. Source material: peripheral blood. V and J are TRBV11-2 and TRBJ1-6; 8 bases are shared with TRBD1. CDR3 sequence: CASSSMGDRSYSPLHF. CDR3 nucleotide sequence: TGTGCCAGCAGCTCCATGGGGGACAGGTCCTATTCACCCCTCCACTTT.